This is a list of T cell receptor beta chains from one sample in a study of shared clonotypes between healthy human individuals. TCRdb's copy holds only in-frame clones and misses some; the assay was immunoSEQ multiplex PCR. This sample yields over 2 million clones, of which about 95% are seen a single time; around 1.1% belongs to the top ten. Source material: naive CD8+ T cells sorted from blood. The receptors here all came from a man aged 18 to 29 in good health. Each CDR3 is given with its conserved first and last residue. A D gene is named only where the DNA matches it firmly. A clone size is listed for some rows: how often the clone was seen (once, few, many), or a class if it is expanded.

>NA|TRBJ1-1|TRBV27|NA
TGTGCCAGCAGTTGGGACTTGGGTGGTGAAGAAGCTTTCTTT
CASSWDLGGEEAFF
>once|TRBJ1-2|TRBV5-6|TRBD1
TGTGCCAGCAGCACAAGTACAGGGGGCGGCTACACCTTC
CASSTSTGGGYTF
>NA|TRBJ1-3|TRBV28|NA
TGTGCCAGCAGTTTGGGGTCGGAGGGGTCGGCTGGAAACACCATATATTTT
CASSLGSEGSAGNTIYF
>NA|TRBJ2-7|TRBV4-1|TRBD1
TGCGCCAGCAGCCACCTTCCGGGACAGGGGTCCTACGAGCAGTACTTC
CASSHLPGQGSYEQYF
>NA|TRBJ2-3|TRBV28|NA
TGTGCCAGCATGAAGTCAGGGGAGGATACGCAGTATTTT
CASMKSGEDTQYF
>NA|TRBJ2-2|TRBV7-9|NA
TGTGCCAGCAGCTTATCTCAGTTCAGGAGCACCGGGGAGCTGTTTTTT
CASSLSQFRSTGELFF
>NA|TRBJ1-2|TRBV30|NA
TGTGCCTGGAGTAACGGGAACTATGGCTACACCTTC
CAWSNGNYGYTF
>NA|TRBJ2-3|TRBV28|NA
TGTGCCAGCAAGACAGGATACCTACGAGATACGCAGTATTTT
CASKTGYLRDTQYF
>NA|TRBJ2-7|TRBV15|NA
TGTGCCACCAGCAGAGATAATTATGGACAGACCGACATCGGGGCCTCCTTTTACGAGCAGTACTTC
CATSRDNYGQTDIGASFYEQYF
>NA|TRBJ2-2|TRBV19|NA
TGTGCCAGTAGTCCGGGGCAAATGAACACCGGGGAGCTGTTTTTT
CASSPGQMNTGELFF
>NA|TRBJ1-1|TRBV2|NA
TGTGCCAGCAGTGTCGCACAGGGATGGACTGAAGCTTTCTTT
CASSVAQGWTEAFF
>NA|TRBJ2-1|TRBV9|TRBD2
TGTGCCAGCAGCCATCCTAGCGGGATCTCGAATGAGCAGTTCTTC
CASSHPSGISNEQFF
>NA|TRBJ1-1|TRBV19|NA
TGTGCCAGTAGCGGGGATACGGACACTGAAGCTTTCTTT
CASSGDTDTEAFF
>NA|TRBJ2-1|TRBV19|TRBD2
TGTGCCAGTGCGGGACTAGTCGGCGATGAGCAGTTCTTC
CASAGLVGDEQFF
>NA|TRBJ1-1|TRBV9|NA
TGTGCCAGCAGCACGGGGGGAGATACTGAAGCTTTCTTT
CASSTGGDTEAFF
>NA|TRBJ2-7|TRBV9|TRBD1
TGTGCCAGCAGCGCTACCGGGACAGACTTGTACGAGCAGTACTTC
CASSATGTDLYEQYF
>once|TRBJ2-2|TRBV27|NA
TGTGCCAGCAGCGTATGGAACACCGGGGAGCTGTTTTTT
CASSVWNTGELFF
>NA|TRBJ2-7|TRBV28|NA
TGTGCCAGCAGTTTAGGGTTAGGGGGGAAGAGCTCCTACGAGCAGTACTTC
CASSLGLGGKSSYEQYF
>NA|TRBJ2-1|TRBV10-2|TRBD2
TGCGCCAGCAGTGAGTCTGGGGGACTAGCAGTCGATGAGCAGTTCTTC
CASSESGGLAVDEQFF
>NA|TRBJ2-1|TRBV6-5|NA
TGTGCCAGCAGTGGAGACTGGACCTACAATGAGCAGTTCTTC
CASSGDWTYNEQFF
>NA|TRBJ2-2|TRBV28|TRBD1
TGTGCCAGCAGTTTCGACAGGGGAACCGGGGAGCTGTTTTTT
CASSFDRGTGELFF
>NA|TRBJ1-4|TRBV25-1|NA
TGTGCCAGCAAAGATCTCACGGGACGAGAAAAACTGTTTTTT
CASKDLTGREKLFF
>NA|TRBJ2-5|TRBV7-9|NA
TGTGCCAGCAGCTTAATGGTGGAGACCCAGTACTTC
CASSLMVETQYF
>NA|TRBJ2-5|TRBV27|TRBD1
TGTGCCAGCAGTCCCTCGGACAGGGAAGAGACCCAGTACTTC
CASSPSDREETQYF
>once|TRBJ2-7|TRBV27|TRBD1
TGTGCCAGCAGTCTCCAAACCGGGACAGCCTCCTACGAGCAGTACTTC
CASSLQTGTASYEQYF
>NA|TRBJ1-1|TRBV6-6|TRBD1
TGTGCCAGCAGGATCCCGGGGACAGGGAACACTGAAGCTTTCTTT
CASRIPGTGNTEAFF
>NA|TRBJ1-2|TRBV2|NA
TGTGCCAGCAGCCAGGGGACTAACTATGGCTACACCTTC
CASSQGTNYGYTF
>NA|TRBJ2-3|TRBV5-8|TRBD2
TGTGCCACCTCAGGGGCCGGAGCGGGAGCCCCAGATACGCAGTATTTT
CATSGAGAGAPDTQYF
>NA|TRBJ1-1|TRBV5-1|NA
TGCGCCAGCAGCTTGCAGGACTCAAACACTGAAGCTTTCTTT
CASSLQDSNTEAFF
>NA|TRBJ1-5|TRBV27|NA
TGTGCCAGCAGTCCAGGGATCAATCAGCCCCAGCATTTT
CASSPGINQPQHF
>NA|TRBJ2-7|TRBV13|NA
TGTGCCAGCAGCCCGGCCCCAGGAGGCTACGAGCAGTACTTC
CASSPAPGGYEQYF
>NA|TRBJ1-1|TRBV28|TRBD1
TGTGCCAGCAGTTATCAGGGGGGGGACACTGAAGCTTTCTTT
CASSYQGGDTEAFF
>NA|TRBJ2-4|TRBV28|NA
TGTGCCAGCAGTTTTCTTCTAGCCAAAAACATTCAGTACTTC
CASSFLLAKNIQYF
>NA|TRBJ2-1|TRBV28|NA
TGTGCCAGCCCCGGTTTCAATGAGCAGTTCTTC
CASPGFNEQFF
>NA|TRBJ1-3|TRBV7-9|TRBD1
TGTGCCAGCAGCTCAGACGGGACAGAGGCTGGAAACACCATATATTTT
CASSSDGTEAGNTIYF
>NA|TRBJ1-5|TRBV28|TRBD1
TGTGCCAGCAGTCTACAGGGGACAGGTCAGCCCCAGCATTTT
CASSLQGTGQPQHF
>NA|TRBJ2-3|TRBV9|TRBD2
TGTGCCAGCAGCGTAGAAGGGCTAGCGGGGGGAGGTACAGATACGCAGTATTTT
CASSVEGLAGGGTDTQYF
>NA|TRBJ2-7|TRBV7-9|NA
TGTGCCAGCAGCGACGGACTTTCCTACGAGCAGTACTTC
CASSDGLSYEQYF
>NA|TRBJ1-1|TRBV5-6|NA
TGTGCCAGCAGCTGGGGCCCGCGAGCTGAAGCTTTCTTT
CASSWGPRAEAFF
>NA|TRBJ2-7|TRBV11-2|TRBD2
TGTGCCAGCAGCTGGCTAGCGGGAGCCTCCTACGAGCAGTACTTC
CASSWLAGASYEQYF
>NA|TRBJ1-5|TRBV27|NA
TGTGCCAGCAGTTTTGGGCAGGGGTACGGTGGGAATCAGCCCCAGCATTTT
CASSFGQGYGGNQPQHF
>NA|TRBJ2-3|TRBV7-9|NA
TGTGCCAGCAGCATTCGGACAGATCGGGCAGATACGCAGTATTTT
CASSIRTDRADTQYF
>NA|TRBJ2-2|TRBV30|NA
TGTGCCTGGAGATCCCTGTCGACGCCGAACACCGGGGAGCTGTTTTTT
CAWRSLSTPNTGELFF
>NA|TRBJ2-2|TRBV7-6|TRBD2
TGTGCCAGCAGCTTACAATTAGCGGGGGGGCCTTCTCTGTTTTTT
CASSLQLAGGPSLFF
>NA|TRBJ1-1|TRBV20-1|NA
TGCAGTGCTCCATTGAACACTGAAGCTTTCTTT
CSAPLNTEAFF
>NA|TRBJ2-5|TRBV11-2|NA
TGTGCCAGCAGCTTGGTCCAAGAGACCCAGTACTTC
CASSLVQETQYF
>NA|TRBJ2-7|TRBV29-1|TRBD1
TGCAGCGTTGAAGATAGGGACAGCTCCTACGAGCAGTACTTC
CSVEDRDSSYEQYF
>once|TRBJ1-1|TRBV7-9|NA
TGTGCCAGCAGCTCAACTTCCGGGGAATGGTACACTGAAGCTTTCTTT
CASSSTSGEWYTEAFF
>NA|TRBJ2-3|TRBV5-1|NA
TGCGCCAGCAGCTTACACTCAGCTAGCACAGATACGCAGTATTTT
CASSLHSASTDTQYF
>NA|TRBJ2-7|TRBV14|NA
TGTGCCAGCAGCCAAGGGGCGAGCCCCTACGAGCAGTACTTC
CASSQGASPYEQYF
>NA|TRBJ2-7|TRBV4-1|TRBD2
TGCGCCAGCAGCCAAGGTCAAGGACTAGCGGCTCCCTACGAGCAGTACTTC
CASSQGQGLAAPYEQYF
>few|TRBJ1-2|TRBV28|NA
TGTGCCAGCAGCCCCTTCCTGGCGCCCGGAGTCGCCTTC
CASSPFLAPGVAF
>NA|TRBJ2-7|TRBV2|NA
TGTGCCAGCAGTGATGGGACGGGCGAGCAGTACTTC
CASSDGTGEQYF
>NA|TRBJ2-7|TRBV4-2|TRBD1
TGTGCCAGCAGCCAAGAAGGACAGGTAACCTCCTACGAGCAGTACTTC
CASSQEGQVTSYEQYF
>NA|TRBJ1-2|TRBV4-1|NA
TGCGCCAGCAGCCAAGAGGGGGGGGAGGATGGCTACACCTTC
CASSQEGGEDGYTF
>NA|TRBJ2-1|TRBV6-1|TRBD2
TGTGCCAGCAGTGAAGATGGACTAGCGGGATTTCTTGAGCAGTTCTTC
CASSEDGLAGFLEQFF
>NA|TRBJ2-7|TRBV6-5|NA
TGTGCCACCCTTAGAGACTCCTCCTACGAGCAGTACTTC
CATLRDSSYEQYF
>NA|TRBJ2-1|TRBV7-3|NA
TGTGCCAGCAGCGAAAGGGAGCGGAACCTCTACAATGAGCAGTTCTTC
CASSERERNLYNEQFF
>NA|TRBJ2-5|TRBV4-3|NA
TGCGCCAGCAGCCAAATTAGCGGAGAGACCCAGTACTTC
CASSQISGETQYF
>NA|TRBJ1-1|TRBV9|TRBD1
TGTGCCAGCGGGACAGGGTCGGGCACTGAAGCTTTCTTT
CASGTGSGTEAFF